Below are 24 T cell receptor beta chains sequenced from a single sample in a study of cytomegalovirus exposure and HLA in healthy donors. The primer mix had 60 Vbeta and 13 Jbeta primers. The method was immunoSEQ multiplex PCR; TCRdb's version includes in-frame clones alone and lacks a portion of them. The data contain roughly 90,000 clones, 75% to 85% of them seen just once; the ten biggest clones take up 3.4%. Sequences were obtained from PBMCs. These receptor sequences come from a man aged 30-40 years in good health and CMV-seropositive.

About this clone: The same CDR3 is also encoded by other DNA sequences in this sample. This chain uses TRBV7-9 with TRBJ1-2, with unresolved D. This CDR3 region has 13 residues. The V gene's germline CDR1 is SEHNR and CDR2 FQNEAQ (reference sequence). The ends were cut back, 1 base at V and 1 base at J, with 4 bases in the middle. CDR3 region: CASSLVLNYGYTF. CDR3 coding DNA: TGTGCCAGCAGCTTAGTCCTTAACTATGGCTACACCTTC.

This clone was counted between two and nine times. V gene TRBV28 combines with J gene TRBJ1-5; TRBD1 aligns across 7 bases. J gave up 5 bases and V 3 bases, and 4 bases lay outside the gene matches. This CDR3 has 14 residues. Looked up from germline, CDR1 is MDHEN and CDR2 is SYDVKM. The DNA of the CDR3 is TGTGCCAGCAGTTTCGACAGGGCGGATCAGCCCCAGCATTTT. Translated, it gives CASSFDRADQPQHF.

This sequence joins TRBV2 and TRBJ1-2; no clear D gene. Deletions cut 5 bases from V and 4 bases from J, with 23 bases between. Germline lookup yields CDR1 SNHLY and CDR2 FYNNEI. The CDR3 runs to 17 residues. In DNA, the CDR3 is TGTGCCAGCAGTCAGATACCGGGTCTTGGAGACGGCTATGGCTACACCTTC. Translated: CASSQIPGLGDGYGYTF.

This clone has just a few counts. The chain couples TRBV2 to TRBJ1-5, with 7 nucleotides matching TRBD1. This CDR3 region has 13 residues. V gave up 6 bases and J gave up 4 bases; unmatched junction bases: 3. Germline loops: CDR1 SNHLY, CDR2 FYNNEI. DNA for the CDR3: TGTGCCAGCAGAGGGACAGCTAATCAGCCCCAGCATTTT. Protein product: CASRGTANQPQHF.

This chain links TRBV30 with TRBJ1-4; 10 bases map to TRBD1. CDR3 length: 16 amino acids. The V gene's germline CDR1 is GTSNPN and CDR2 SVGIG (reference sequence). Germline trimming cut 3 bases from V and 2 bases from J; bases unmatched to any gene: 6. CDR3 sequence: CAWRNRQGATNEKLFF. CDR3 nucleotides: TGTGCCTGGAGGAACAGACAGGGGGCGACTAATGAAAAACTGTTTTTT.

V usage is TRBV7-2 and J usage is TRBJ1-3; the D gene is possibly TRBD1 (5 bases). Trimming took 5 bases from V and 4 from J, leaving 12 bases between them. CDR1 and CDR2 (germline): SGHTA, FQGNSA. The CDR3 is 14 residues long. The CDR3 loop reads CASSPGVLGNTIYF. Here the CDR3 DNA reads TGTGCCAGCAGCCCGGGGGTTCTAGGAAACACCATATATTTT.

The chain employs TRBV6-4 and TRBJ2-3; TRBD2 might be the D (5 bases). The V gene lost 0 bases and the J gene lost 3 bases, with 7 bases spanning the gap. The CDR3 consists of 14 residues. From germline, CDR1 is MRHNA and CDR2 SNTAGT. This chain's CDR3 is CASSDSGGTDTQYF. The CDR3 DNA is TGTGCCAGCAGTGACTCGGGCGGGACAGATACGCAGTATTTT.

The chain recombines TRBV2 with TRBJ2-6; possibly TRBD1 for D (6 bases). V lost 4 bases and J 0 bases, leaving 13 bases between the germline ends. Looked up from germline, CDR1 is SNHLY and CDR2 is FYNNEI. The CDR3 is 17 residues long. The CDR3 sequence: CASSANRVGSGANVLTF. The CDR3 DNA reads TGTGCCAGCAGTGCGAACAGGGTTGGCTCTGGGGCCAACGTCCTGACTTTC.

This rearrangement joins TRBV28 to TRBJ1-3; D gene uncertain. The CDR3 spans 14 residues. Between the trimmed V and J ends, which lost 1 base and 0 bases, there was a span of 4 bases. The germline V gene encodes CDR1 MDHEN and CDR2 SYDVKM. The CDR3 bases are TGTGCCAGCAGTTTATCTCCCTCTGGAAACACCATATATTTT. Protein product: CASSLSPSGNTIYF.

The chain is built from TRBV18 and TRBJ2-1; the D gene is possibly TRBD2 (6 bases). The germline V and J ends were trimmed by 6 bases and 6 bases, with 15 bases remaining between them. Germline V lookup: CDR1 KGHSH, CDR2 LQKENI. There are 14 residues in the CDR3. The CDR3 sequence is CASSPDWGGNEQFF. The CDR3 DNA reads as TGTGCCAGCTCCCCCGACTGGGGAGGCAATGAGCAGTTCTTC. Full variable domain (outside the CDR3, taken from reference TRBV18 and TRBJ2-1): NAGVMQNPRHLVRRRGQEARLRCSPMKGHSHVYWYRQLPEEGLKFMVYLQKENIIDESGMPKERFSAEFPKEGPSILRIQQVVRGDSAAYFCASSPDWGGNEQFFGPGTRLTVL.

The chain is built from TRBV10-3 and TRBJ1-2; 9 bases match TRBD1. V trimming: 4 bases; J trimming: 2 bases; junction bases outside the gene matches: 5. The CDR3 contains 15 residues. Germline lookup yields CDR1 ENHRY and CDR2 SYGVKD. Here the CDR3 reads CAISGGQGLNYGYTF. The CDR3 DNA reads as TGTGCCATCAGTGGGGGACAGGGATTGAACTATGGCTACACCTTC.

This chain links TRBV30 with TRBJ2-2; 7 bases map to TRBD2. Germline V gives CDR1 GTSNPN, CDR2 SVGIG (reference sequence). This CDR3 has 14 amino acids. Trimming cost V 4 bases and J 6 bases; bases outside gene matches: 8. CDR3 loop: CAWTFGRAPGELFF. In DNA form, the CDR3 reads TGTGCCTGGACATTTGGGAGGGCCCCCGGGGAGCTGTTTTTT.

DNA for the CDR3: TGTGCCAGCAGCTTGCAAACTAATGAAAAACTGTTTTTT. Its translation: CASSLQTNEKLFF. V gene TRBV5-6 combines with J gene TRBJ1-4; D not certain. The CDR3 spans 13 residues. Per the germline V gene, CDR1 is SGHDT and CDR2 is YYEEEE. V shed 1 base and J shed 1 base, with 2 bases lying between them.

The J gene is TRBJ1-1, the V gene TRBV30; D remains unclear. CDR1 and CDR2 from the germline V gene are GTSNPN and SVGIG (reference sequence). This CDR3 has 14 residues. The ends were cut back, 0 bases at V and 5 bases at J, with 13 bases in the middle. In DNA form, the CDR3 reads TGTGCCTGGAGTGTTATCCCACGGCGGACTGAAGCTTTCTTT. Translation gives CAWSVIPRRTEAFF.

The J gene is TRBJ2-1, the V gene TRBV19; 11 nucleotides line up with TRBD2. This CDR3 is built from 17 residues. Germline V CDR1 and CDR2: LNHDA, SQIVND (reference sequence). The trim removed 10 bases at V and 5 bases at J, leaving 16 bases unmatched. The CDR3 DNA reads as TGTGCCACCCGAAGTCCCTCACTAGCGGGAGTCCACAATGAGCAGTTCTTC. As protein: CATRSPSLAGVHNEQFF.

The CDR3 reads CATSRGGQGGTNEKLFF. The CDR3 bases are TGTGCCACCAGCAGAGGGGGGCAGGGGGGAACTAATGAAAAACTGTTTTTT. The chain uses TRBV15 and TRBJ1-4; the match to TRBD1 covers 7 bases. The CDR3 has 17 amino acids. CDR1 is LNHNV and CDR2 is YYDKDF in the germline V gene (reference sequence). V shed 1 base and J 1 base; nucleotides not matched to a gene: 6.

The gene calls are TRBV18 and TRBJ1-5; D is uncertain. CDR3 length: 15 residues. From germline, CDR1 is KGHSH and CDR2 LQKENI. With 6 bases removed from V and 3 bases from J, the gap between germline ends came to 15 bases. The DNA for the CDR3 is TGTGCCAGCTCCTTTAGCCGGGAAGCCAATCAGCCCCAGCATTTT. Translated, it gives CASSFSREANQPQHF.

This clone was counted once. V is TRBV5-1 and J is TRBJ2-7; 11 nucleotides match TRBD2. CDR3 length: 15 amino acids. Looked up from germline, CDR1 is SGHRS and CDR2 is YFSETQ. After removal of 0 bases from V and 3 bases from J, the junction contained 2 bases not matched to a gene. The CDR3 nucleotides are TGCGCCAGCAGCTTGGGGCTAGCGGGGGGCTACGAGCAGTACTTC. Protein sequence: CASSLGLAGGYEQYF. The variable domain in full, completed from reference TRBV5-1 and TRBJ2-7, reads KAGVTQTPRYLIKTRGQQVTLSCSPISGHRSVSWYQQTPGQGLQFLFEYFSETQRNKGNFPGRFSGRQFSNSRSEMNVSTLELGDSALYLCASSLGLAGGYEQYFGPGTRLTVT.

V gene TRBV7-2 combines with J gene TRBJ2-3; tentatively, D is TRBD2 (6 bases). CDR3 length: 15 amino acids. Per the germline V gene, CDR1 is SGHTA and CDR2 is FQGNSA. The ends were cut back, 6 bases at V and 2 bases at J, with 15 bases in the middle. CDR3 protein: CASSSGLLATDTQYF. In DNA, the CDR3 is TGTGCCAGCAGTTCGGGACTCCTTGCCACAGATACGCAGTATTTT. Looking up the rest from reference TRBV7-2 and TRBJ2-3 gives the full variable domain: GAGVSQSPSNKVTEKGKDVELRCDPISGHTALYWYRQSLGQGLEFLIYFQGNSAPDKSGLPSDRFSAERTGGSVSTLTIQRTQQEDSAVYLCASSSGLLATDTQYFGPGTRLTVL.

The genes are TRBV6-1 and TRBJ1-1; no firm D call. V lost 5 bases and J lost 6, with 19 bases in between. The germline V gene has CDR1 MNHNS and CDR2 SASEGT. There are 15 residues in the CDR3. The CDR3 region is CASSSIRGVLPEAFF. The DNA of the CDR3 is TGTGCCAGCAGTTCTATTCGGGGTGTTCTCCCTGAAGCTTTCTTT.

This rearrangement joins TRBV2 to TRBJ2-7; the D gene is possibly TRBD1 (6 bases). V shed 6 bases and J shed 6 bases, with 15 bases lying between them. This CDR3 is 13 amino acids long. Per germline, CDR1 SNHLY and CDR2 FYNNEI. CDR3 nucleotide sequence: TGTGCCAGCAGCCCGACAGGTTGGATCGAGCAGTACTTC. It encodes CASSPTGWIEQYF. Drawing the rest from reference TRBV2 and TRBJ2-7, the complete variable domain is EPEVTQTPSHQVTQMGQEVILRCVPISNHLYFYWYRQILGQKVEFLVSFYNNEISEKSEIFDDQFSVERPDGSNFTLKIRSTKLEDSAMYFCASSPTGWIEQYFGPGTRLTVT.

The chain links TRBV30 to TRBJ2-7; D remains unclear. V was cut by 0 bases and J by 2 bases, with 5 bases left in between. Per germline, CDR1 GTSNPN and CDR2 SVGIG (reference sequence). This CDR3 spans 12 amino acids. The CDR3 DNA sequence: TGTGCCTGGAGTGTCCAAACCTACGAGCAGTACTTC. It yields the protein CAWSVQTYEQYF.

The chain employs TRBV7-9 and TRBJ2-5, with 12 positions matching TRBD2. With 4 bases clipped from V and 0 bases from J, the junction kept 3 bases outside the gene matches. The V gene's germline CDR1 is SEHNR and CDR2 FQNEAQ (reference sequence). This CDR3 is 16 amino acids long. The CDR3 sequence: CASSSLAGGHQETQYF. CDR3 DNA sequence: TGTGCCAGCAGCTCACTAGCGGGAGGCCACCAAGAGACCCAGTACTTC.

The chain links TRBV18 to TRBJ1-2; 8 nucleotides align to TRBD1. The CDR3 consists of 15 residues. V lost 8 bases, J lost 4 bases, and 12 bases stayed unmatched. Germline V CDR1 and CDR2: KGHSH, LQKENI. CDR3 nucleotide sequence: TGTGCCAGCGACAGGGGAAAAGAAGGCGGCTATGGCTACACCTTC. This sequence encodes CASDRGKEGGYGYTF.